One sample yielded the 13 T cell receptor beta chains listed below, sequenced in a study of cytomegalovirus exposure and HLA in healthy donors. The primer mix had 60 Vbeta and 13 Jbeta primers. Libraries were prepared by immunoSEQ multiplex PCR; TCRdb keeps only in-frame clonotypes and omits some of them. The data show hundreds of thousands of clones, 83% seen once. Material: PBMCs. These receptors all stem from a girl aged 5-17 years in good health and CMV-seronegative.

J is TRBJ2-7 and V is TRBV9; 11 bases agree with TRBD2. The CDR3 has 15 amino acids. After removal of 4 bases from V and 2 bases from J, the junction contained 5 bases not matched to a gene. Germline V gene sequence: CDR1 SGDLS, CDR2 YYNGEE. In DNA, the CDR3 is TGTGCCAGCAGCCTGGGACTAGCGGAGACCTACGAGCAGTACTTC. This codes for CASSLGLAETYEQYF.

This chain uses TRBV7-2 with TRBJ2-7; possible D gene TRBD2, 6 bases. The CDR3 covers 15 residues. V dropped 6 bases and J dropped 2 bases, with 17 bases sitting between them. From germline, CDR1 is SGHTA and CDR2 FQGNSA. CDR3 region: CASRYPSAATYEQYF. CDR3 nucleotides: TGTGCCAGCAGGTATCCTAGCGCCGCCACCTACGAGCAGTACTTC.

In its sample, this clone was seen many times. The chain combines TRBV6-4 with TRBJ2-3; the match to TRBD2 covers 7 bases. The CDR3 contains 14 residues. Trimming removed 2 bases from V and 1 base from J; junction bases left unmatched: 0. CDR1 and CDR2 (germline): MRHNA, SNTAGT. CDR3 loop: CASSDTSGTDTQYF. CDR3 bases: TGTGCCAGCAGTGACACTAGCGGCACAGATACGCAGTATTTT.

CDR3 region: CASSQEKGQYYGYTF. DNA for the CDR3: TGCGCCAGCAGCCAAGAAAAGGGACAGTACTATGGCTACACCTTC. This rearrangement joins TRBV4-3 to TRBJ1-2, with 7 nucleotides matching TRBD1. The CDR3 is 15 residues long. Germline CDR1 LGHNA, CDR2 YSLEER. After removal of 0 bases from V and 3 bases from J, the junction contained 4 bases not matched to a gene.

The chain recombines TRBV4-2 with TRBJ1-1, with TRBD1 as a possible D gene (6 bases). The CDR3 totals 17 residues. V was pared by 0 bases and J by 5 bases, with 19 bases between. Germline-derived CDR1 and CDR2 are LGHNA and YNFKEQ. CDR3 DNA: TGTGCCAGCAGCCAAGATTCAAGGTGGGGGCAGGGAACTGAAGCTTTCTTT. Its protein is CASSQDSRWGQGTEAFF.

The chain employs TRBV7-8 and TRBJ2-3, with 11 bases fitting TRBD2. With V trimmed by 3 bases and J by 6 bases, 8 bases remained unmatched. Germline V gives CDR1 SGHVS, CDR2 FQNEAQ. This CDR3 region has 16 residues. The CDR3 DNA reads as TGTGCCAGCAGCTTGTTTGGAACTAGCGGGGGTGATACGCAGTATTTT. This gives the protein CASSLFGTSGGDTQYF.

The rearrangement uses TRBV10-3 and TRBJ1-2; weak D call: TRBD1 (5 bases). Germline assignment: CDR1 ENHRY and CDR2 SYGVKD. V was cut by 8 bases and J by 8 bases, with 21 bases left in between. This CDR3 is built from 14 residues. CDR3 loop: CAIGGGGKGGGYTF. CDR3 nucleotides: TGTGCCATCGGGGGGGGAGGAAAGGGTGGAGGCTACACCTTC.

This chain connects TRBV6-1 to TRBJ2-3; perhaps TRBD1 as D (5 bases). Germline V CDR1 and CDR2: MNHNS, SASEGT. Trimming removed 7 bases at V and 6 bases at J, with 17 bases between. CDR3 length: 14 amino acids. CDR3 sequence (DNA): TGTGCCAGCACCCGTTCGTGGGGCCCCGATACGCAGTATTTT. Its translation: CASTRSWGPDTQYF.

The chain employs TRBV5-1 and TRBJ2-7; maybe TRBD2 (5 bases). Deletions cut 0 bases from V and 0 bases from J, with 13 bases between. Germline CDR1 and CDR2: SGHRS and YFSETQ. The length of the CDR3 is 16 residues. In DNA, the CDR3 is TGCGCCAGCAGCTTGGCGGAACGGAGGAGCTCCTACGAGCAGTACTTC. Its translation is CASSLAERRSSYEQYF.

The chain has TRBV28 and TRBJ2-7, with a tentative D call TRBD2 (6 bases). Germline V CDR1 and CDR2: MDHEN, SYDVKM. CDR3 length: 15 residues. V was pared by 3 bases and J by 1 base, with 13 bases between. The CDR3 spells CASSFFGGGSYEQYF. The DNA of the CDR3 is TGTGCCAGCAGTTTTTTTGGGGGAGGATCCTACGAGCAGTACTTC. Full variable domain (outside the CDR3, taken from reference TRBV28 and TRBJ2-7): DVKVTQSSRYLVKRTGEKVFLECVQDMDHENMFWYRQDPGLGLRLIYFSYDVKMKEKGDIPEGYSVSREKKERFSLILESASTNQTSMYLCASSFFGGGSYEQYFGPGTRLTVT.

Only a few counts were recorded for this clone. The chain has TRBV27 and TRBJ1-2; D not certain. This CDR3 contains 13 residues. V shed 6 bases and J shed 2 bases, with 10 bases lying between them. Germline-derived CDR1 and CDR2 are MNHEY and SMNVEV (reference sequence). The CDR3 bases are TGTGCCAGCAGCCCCCGGCGGAACTATGGCTACACCTTC. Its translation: CASSPRRNYGYTF.

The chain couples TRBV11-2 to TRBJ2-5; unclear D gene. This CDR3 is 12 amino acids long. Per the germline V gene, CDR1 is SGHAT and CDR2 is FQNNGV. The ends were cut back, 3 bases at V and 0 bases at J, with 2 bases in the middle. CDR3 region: CASSFYQETQYF. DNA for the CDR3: TGTGCCAGCAGCTTCTACCAAGAGACCCAGTACTTC.

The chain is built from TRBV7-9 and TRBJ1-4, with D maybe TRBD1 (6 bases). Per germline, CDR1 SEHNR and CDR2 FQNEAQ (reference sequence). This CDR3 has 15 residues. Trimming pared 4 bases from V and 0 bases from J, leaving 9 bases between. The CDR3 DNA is TGTGCCAGCAGCTCCAGGGGAGCAACTAATGAAAAACTGTTTTTT. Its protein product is CASSSRGATNEKLFF.